In its sample, the clone carrying this T cell receptor beta chain was seen many times. Regarding time point: sample taken at primary tumor resection. The sequenced material consisted of unsorted whole RNA from tumor, nontumor lung or frozen PBMC. This record comes from a study of spatial heterogeneity in lung cancer. Across the study: Alpha-chain sequences were consistently detected in smaller numbers than beta-chain sequences. The average appearance count of each unique TCR and UMI combination in raw reads was more than nine.

The germline V and J ends were trimmed by 6 bases and 6 bases, with 21 bases remaining between them. Per the germline V gene, CDR1 is SGHVS and CDR2 is FQNEAQ. The CDR3 has 17 residues. One entry per CDR3 protein, called by TCRdb with MiXCR from the 5' RACE reads. Of about 86,000 distinct CDR3 sequences in the sample, around 12% are singletons; the top ten hold 4.5% to 5.5%. The clonotype was recovered from a male donor with early-stage non-small cell lung cancer. V gene TRBV7-8 combines with J gene TRBJ1-6, with a possible D match to TRBD1 (6 bases). The starting material was PBMCs, obtained at surgery. The CDR3 reads CASSFREPGQINSPLHF. The CDR3 DNA reads as TGTGCCAGCAGTTTTAGGGAACCGGGACAAATTAATTCACCCCTCCACTTT. The variable domain in full, with the rest retrieved from reference TRBV7-8 and TRBJ1-6, is GAGVSQSPRYKVAKRGQDVALRCDPISGHVSLFWYQQALGQGPEFLTYFQNEAQLDKSGLPSDRFFAERPEGSVSTLKIQRTQQEDSAVYLCASSFREPGQINSPLHFGNGTRLTVT.